This record looks at one T cell receptor beta chain sequence and its context. The record originates from a study of OX40 agonist ivuxolimab in advanced cancers. The assay was immunoSEQ multiplex PCR, and TCRdb's table has in-frame clones only and misses some. The data contain some 74,000 clones, roughly 84% of them singletons. Germline V gene lookup returns CDR1 SGHTA and CDR2 FQGNSA. There are 12 residues in the CDR3. V was pared by 5 bases and J by 3 bases, with 7 bases between. The sequences come from CD4+ or CD8+ T cells sorted from blood, collected in a trial of the OX40 agonist ivuxolimab. This clonotype was obtained from an adult with an advanced solid tumor such as melanoma, head and neck, liver or kidney cancer. This chain uses TRBV7-2 with TRBJ1-1, with D uncertain. Here the CDR3 reads CASSRGDTEAFF. In DNA form, the CDR3 reads TGTGCCAGCAGCCGGGGAGACACTGAAGCTTTCTTT.